What follows is one T cell receptor beta chain and its context. Its binding antigen is unknown. It has no much larger one-base neighbor in the sample; base qualities were not kept. Healthy HIV-negative adults with no recently reported acute infections or vaccinations were included as donors. All donors were Caucasian adults living in Nashville, Tennessee, USA. Magnetic negative selection was used to enrich CD4+ T cells, after which naive cells were positively selected on CD45RA and the negative fraction became the memory subset. Blood was obtained by leukapheresis, after which PBMCs were separated by Ficoll-Histopaque density gradient centrifugation and cryopreserved in liquid nitrogen vapor phase. Analytical flow cytometry was used to check the purity and quantity of each magnetically sorted T cell population. Genomic DNA was isolated from every sorted fraction and measured by UV absorbance on a Nanodrop 2000c.

The sample belongs to a study of shared clonotypes between healthy human individuals (dated by TCRdb to 2020 to 2022). About the full investigation: The cohort comprised a couple of women and a few men aged 18 to 49 years. Each donor's leukapheresis produced roughly between roughly 0.85 and 10 billion PBMCs. To increase sequencing depth and limit assay-specific biases, TCR repertoire library preparation and sequencing were carried out by different laboratories using diverse techniques. The study deeply sequenced blood TCR repertoires of about five healthy adults to estimate repertoire size and the extent of clonotype sharing between individuals. For each donor, three plates each were used for CD4 naive and CD4 memory, two plates were used for CD8 naive, and one plate was used for CD8 memory.

V has 4 bases trimmed and J has 1 base trimmed; junction bases matching no gene number 5. The germline V gene gives CDR1 as MNHEY and CDR2 as SVGAGI. Including the terminal cysteine and phenylalanine, the CDR3 comprises 16 residues. The CDR3 DNA has 48 bases and is translated from base 1. Using the deep immunoSEQ assay, multiplex PCR amplified TCR CDR3 regions from genomic DNA. For each cell subset, the extracted genomic DNA was distributed evenly across all wells of several immunoSEQ 96-well plates, and each plate served as one replicate. For sorted subsets, approximately 200 ng of genomic DNA, equivalent to roughly 33,000 T cell genomes, went into each replicate PCR. The purified libraries were quantified using a Qubit 3.0 fluorometer, sized with a Bioanalyzer 2100, and then quantified again using the KAPA Library Quantification kit. Every immunoSEQ 96-well plate was sequenced on a dedicated single-read 150-cycle Illumina NextSeq 550 flow cell. In the source study's methods: Because the immunoSEQ output included only junctional sequences and no quality scores, the filtering could not be the same as the filtering used for full-length reads. To assign V/J genes and CDR3, sequences were annotated using PyIR, a Python wrapper for IgBLAST v1.9, with IMGT germline references. Reads were removed for weak V/J assignments (E-value above 1e-6), missing CDR3, stop codons, out-of-frame junctions, or ambiguous translated residues. V3J clonotypes were defined as sequences sharing an identical inferred V gene, J gene, and CDR3 amino acid sequence. Percentage overlap between repertoires was computed as shared unique clonotypes divided by the size of the smaller repertoire. Three approaches were used to assess repertoire richness: RTK rarefaction, the Chao1 estimator, and Recon v2.1 estimates of unobserved clonotypes. Generation probabilities for all TCRbeta clonotypes obtained by the gDNA method from a handful of donors were computed using OLGA. TCRdb limited this immuneACCESS table to in-frame rearrangements with V and J called. A share of clones is missing; checked studies link under half to unresolved V genes, and the rest is unexplained. V and J calls plus clone size are reproduced from that table; the DNA served to infer D and trimming. The sample table records roughly 2.5 million clones; around 94% of these occur just once. Around 0.15% of the sample rests with the top ten.

The study at large found these results: The genetic and exposure-history diversity represented was limited by the small number of donors. Larger estimated clonotype richness was generally found for naive subsets than for memory subsets. Compared with non-shared clonotypes, the clonotypes found in all four sorted-subset donors had higher generation probabilities. Pairwise subsampling indicated that sequencing depth was expected to affect the degree of clonotype sharing among donors. Approximately 4.8% of naive CD4, approximately 3.7% of naive CD8, about 2.1% of memory CD4, and approximately 0.39% of memory CD8 clonotypes were shared across several donors. Sampling was restricted to blood, and TCR repertoires in tissue are likely to differ from TCR repertoires in blood. Rarefaction of sorted-subset datasets indicated incomplete sequencing despite the large sequencing depth.

The sample taken for sequencing was naive CD4+ T cells sorted from blood. Explained via the paper, the cell subset or site label denotes: CD45RA+ positively selected. The sequence was collected from a man aged 18 to 30 in good health. Recombination linked TRBV6-5 to TRBJ1-3, with 9 junctional bases fitting TRBD1. The CDR3 reads as follows: CASSSWTGVSGNTIYF. The sequence in DNA is TGTGCCAGCAGTTCATGGACAGGGGTATCTGGAAACACCATATATTTT.